Presented here are 29 T cell receptor beta chains from one specimen sequenced in a study of shared clonotypes between healthy human individuals. Clones were read by immunoSEQ multiplex PCR, and TCRdb kept only the in-frame ones, dropping some. The table lists nearly 1,000,000 clones, over 60% of them singletons. The source material was memory CD4+ T cells sorted from blood. Subset defined: CD45RA-negative fraction. The source of these receptors is a young man in good health.

The chain recombines TRBV4-3 with TRBJ2-3; a possible D gene is TRBD1 (6 bases). The CDR3 is made up of 14 amino acids. V was trimmed by 1 base and J by 4 bases, leaving 9 bases between them. Germline V CDR1 and CDR2: LGHNA, YSLEER. The CDR3 DNA reads as TGCGCCAGCAGCCAAGTTGGGGGCCCAGATACGCAGTATTTT. The encoded protein is CASSQVGGPDTQYF.

The chain has TRBV6-6 and TRBJ1-6; D perhaps matches TRBD1 (5 bases). Germline V lookup: CDR1 MNHNY, CDR2 SVGAGI (reference sequence). The CDR3 spans 13 residues. V shed 2 bases and J shed 10 bases, with 9 bases lying between them. For the CDR3, the DNA is TGTGCCAGCAGTTACGGGGCAGGGTCACCCCTCCACTTT. Its translation is CASSYGAGSPLHF.

The rearrangement uses TRBV2 and TRBJ2-1; 11 bases line up with TRBD2. The junction had 16 bases not matched to a gene; V was cut back by 6 bases and J by 0 bases. Germline CDR1 is SNHLY and CDR2 is FYNNEI. The CDR3 totals 20 residues. CDR3 in amino acids: CASSGTGGLAALSSYNEQFF. For the CDR3, the DNA is TGTGCCAGCAGCGGGACGGGGGGACTAGCGGCCCTCAGCTCCTACAATGAGCAGTTCTTC.

The chain recombines TRBV18 with TRBJ1-1; D not resolved. The germline gives CDR1 KGHSH, CDR2 LQKENI. The CDR3 sequence is 14 residues long. Trimming removed 3 bases from V and 4 bases from J, with 12 bases in between. The CDR3 DNA sequence: TGTGCCAGCTCACCTCCCGAGGGCGGCACTGAAGCTTTCTTT. As protein: CASSPPEGGTEAFF.

The chain combines TRBV10-2 with TRBJ2-1, with D perhaps given as TRBD1 or TRBD2 (6 bases each). The V end was cut by 8 bases, the J end by 4 bases, with 9 bases between. The germline gives CDR1 WSHSY, CDR2 SAAADI. The CDR3 consists of 12 residues. The CDR3 spells CASAGHYNEQFF. The CDR3, as DNA: TGCGCCAGCGCGGGACATTACAATGAGCAGTTCTTC.

The J gene is TRBJ1-2, the V gene TRBV6-6, with D possibly being TRBD1 (5 bases). Trimming shortened V by 7 bases and J by 1 base, and 7 bases separated the two germline ends. Germline V gene lookup returns CDR1 MNHNY and CDR2 SVGAGI (reference sequence). CDR3 length equals 12 residues. The CDR3 region has the DNA TGTGCCAGCACCGGGGGTAACTATGGCTACACCTTC. Translated, it gives CASTGGNYGYTF.

This clone showed up just once. This chain joins TRBV30 and TRBJ2-3; possibly TRBD1 for D (5 bases). This CDR3 is 13 amino acids long. V dropped 4 bases and J dropped 2 bases, with 10 bases sitting between them. Germline V gives CDR1 GTSNPN, CDR2 SVGIG (reference sequence). The CDR3 sequence: CAWTEGATDTQYF. In nucleotides, the CDR3 is TGTGCCTGGACCGAAGGGGCCACAGATACGCAGTATTTT.

The V and J genes are TRBV10-3 and TRBJ1-1, with D maybe TRBD1 (5 bases). The V gene's germline CDR1 is ENHRY and CDR2 SYGVKD. The CDR3 consists of 14 residues. V lost 5 bases, J lost 8 bases, and 18 bases lay in between. The CDR3 is CAISFQGASGEAFF. CDR3 DNA sequence: TGTGCCATCAGTTTTCAGGGCGCCTCAGGGGAAGCTTTCTTT.

V gene TRBV5-1 combines with J gene TRBJ1-4; D unresolved. Germline-derived CDR1 and CDR2 are SGHRS and YFSETQ. This CDR3 contains 12 residues. Trimming left V 2 bases short and J 4 bases short, with 3 bases between. The CDR3 spells CASSFNNEKLFF. Here the CDR3 DNA reads TGCGCCAGCAGCTTTAATAATGAAAAACTGTTTTTT. Variable domain in full (rest from reference TRBV5-1 and TRBJ1-4): KAGVTQTPRYLIKTRGQQVTLSCSPISGHRSVSWYQQTPGQGLQFLFEYFSETQRNKGNFPGRFSGRQFSNSRSEMNVSTLELGDSALYLCASSFNNEKLFFGSGTQLSVL.

This chain joins TRBV28 and TRBJ2-2, with 7 bases matching TRBD2. The CDR3 is 15 residues long. V lost 3 bases to trimming and J lost 6 bases; unmatched junction nucleotides: 7. Germline V CDR1 and CDR2: MDHEN, SYDVKM. The CDR3 region is CASSFGGGASGELFF. CDR3 coding DNA: TGTGCCAGCAGTTTCGGCGGGGGAGCTTCCGGGGAGCTGTTTTTT.

This clone was observed once. The chain employs TRBV11-3 and TRBJ1-5; tentative D call: TRBD1 (5 bases). Trimming removed 0 bases from V and 3 bases from J, with 21 bases in between. The germline CDR1 and CDR2 sequences are SGHNT and YENEEA. The CDR3 has 19 amino acids. This chain's CDR3 is CASSLDQFQAGVVNQPQHF. As DNA, the CDR3 is TGTGCCAGCAGCTTAGATCAGTTTCAGGCGGGGGTAGTCAATCAGCCCCAGCATTTT.

The chain recombines TRBV6-1 with TRBJ2-2; a weak D match, TRBD2 (6 bases). V lost 3 bases to trimming and J lost 2 bases, with 13 bases between them. The CDR3 has 16 amino acids. Germline V CDR1 and CDR2: MNHNS, SASEGT. CDR3 residues: CASSDQPGLNTGELFF. CDR3 sequence (DNA): TGTGCCAGCAGTGACCAACCGGGACTTAACACCGGGGAGCTGTTTTTT.

This rearrangement joins TRBV29-1 to TRBJ2-7, with D tentatively TRBD1 (6 bases). The germline V gene has CDR1 SQVTM and CDR2 ANQGSEA. V dropped 5 bases and J dropped 4 bases, with 18 bases sitting between them. The CDR3 totals 14 residues. The CDR3 loop is CSVSQDSVIYEQYF. The CDR3 nucleotides read TGCAGCGTTAGTCAGGACAGCGTTATATACGAGCAGTACTTC.

As to this clone: The sample holds other DNA sequences that translate to the same CDR3. The rearrangement uses TRBV2 and TRBJ2-5; 8 bases agree with TRBD2. V lost 1 base, J lost 5 bases, and 3 bases stayed unmatched. The CDR3 covers 14 residues. Per the germline V gene, CDR1 is SNHLY and CDR2 is FYNNEI. The CDR3 DNA follows: TGTGCCAGCAGTGAAGGGGCGGGAGGTGAGACCCAGTACTTC. The encoded protein is CASSEGAGGETQYF.

The genes are TRBV27 and TRBJ2-7; 9 bases fit TRBD2. This CDR3 has 14 amino acids. CDR1 MNHEY and CDR2 SMNVEV come from the germline V gene (reference sequence). V was clipped by 7 bases and J by 2 bases; unmatched bases: 6. The CDR3 reads CASTRASGAYEQYF. As DNA, the CDR3 is TGTGCCAGCACTCGGGCTAGCGGGGCCTACGAGCAGTACTTC.

The chain carries TRBV5-1 and TRBJ2-1; 7 nucleotides align to TRBD1. CDR3 length: 16 amino acids. V was pared by 2 bases and J by 0 bases, with 5 bases of the junction left unmatched. The V gene's germline CDR1 is SGHRS and CDR2 YFSETQ. The CDR3, as DNA: TGCGCCAGCAGCTTTTCTGGGGACAGCTCCTACAATGAGCAGTTCTTC. Encoded protein: CASSFSGDSSYNEQFF. The full variable domain, its missing parts supplied by reference TRBV5-1 and TRBJ2-1, is KAGVTQTPRYLIKTRGQQVTLSCSPISGHRSVSWYQQTPGQGLQFLFEYFSETQRNKGNFPGRFSGRQFSNSRSEMNVSTLELGDSALYLCASSFSGDSSYNEQFFGPGTRLTVL.

The chain is built from TRBV7-9 and TRBJ2-5; perhaps TRBD2 as D (5 bases). The CDR3 totals 15 residues. Germline V CDR1 and CDR2: SEHNR, FQNEAQ (reference sequence). Between the trimmed V and J ends, which lost 3 bases and 4 bases, there was a span of 15 bases. The CDR3 here is CASSLGGGPAETQYF. CDR3 nucleotides: TGTGCCAGCAGCTTGGGTGGCGGGCCCGCAGAGACCCAGTACTTC.

This clone was seen more than once but under ten times. The V gene is TRBV2, the J gene TRBJ2-3; D is undetermined. Germline V lookup: CDR1 SNHLY, CDR2 FYNNEI. CDR3 length: 15 residues. Trimming took 4 bases from V and 2 from J, leaving 13 bases between them. Written as DNA, the CDR3 is TGTGCCAGCAGTGGTGGCCCCGCCTACACAGATACGCAGTATTTT. This encodes CASSGGPAYTDTQYF.

This chain links TRBV14 with TRBJ1-1; maybe TRBD1 (6 bases). Germline V gene lookup returns CDR1 SGHDN and CDR2 FVKESK. This CDR3 spans 15 amino acids. V lost 0 bases and J lost 5, with 13 bases in between. The CDR3 nucleotides read TGTGCCAGCAGCCAAGATGGGGGGCGAGGGACTGAAGCTTTCTTT. It codes for CASSQDGGRGTEAFF. Based on the CDR3 plus reference TRBV14 and TRBJ1-1, the full variable domain is EAGVTQFPSHSVIEKGQTVTLRCDPISGHDNLYWYRRVMGKEIKFLLHFVKESKQDESGMPNNRFLAERTGGTYSTLKVQPAELEDSGVYFCASSQDGGRGTEAFFGQGTRLTVV.

This clone was observed a single time. The chain has TRBV28 and TRBJ1-5, with a possible D match to TRBD1 (6 bases). Germline-derived CDR1 and CDR2 are MDHEN and SYDVKM. The CDR3 totals 13 residues. V was pared by 7 bases and J by 7 bases, with 14 bases between. The CDR3 bases are TGTGCCAGCAACAGGGACGGGAGACAGCCCCAGCATTTT. Translating it yields CASNRDGRQPQHF.

The chain couples TRBV5-1 to TRBJ2-7; a weak D match, TRBD2 (5 bases). CDR3 length equals 12 residues. Trimming took 4 bases from V and 6 from J, leaving 11 bases between them. Germline lookup yields CDR1 SGHRS and CDR2 YFSETQ. CDR3 region: CASSVDSGEQYF. CDR3 nucleotides: TGCGCCAGCAGCGTGGACTCGGGCGAGCAGTACTTC.

This clone was recorded a few times. This CDR3 is also generated by other DNA sequences in the sample. The rearrangement links TRBV7-2 to TRBJ2-3; D call uncertain. The CDR3 runs 14 residues. The ends were cut back, 4 bases at V and 1 base at J, with 9 bases in the middle. Germline-derived CDR1 and CDR2 are SGHTA and FQGNSA. The CDR3 nucleotides read TGTGCCAGCAGCTCCCCGGGCCGCACAGATACGCAGTATTTT. This codes for CASSSPGRTDTQYF.

The V call is TRBV6-1, the J call TRBJ2-3; D not resolved. The CDR3 runs to 15 residues. The ends were cut back, 1 base at V and 7 bases at J, with 15 bases in the middle. Germline-derived CDR1 and CDR2 are MNHNS and SASEGT. For the CDR3, the DNA is TGTGCCAGCAGTGAAGGCAGTTTGGCGCCTTATACGCAGTATTTT. This sequence encodes CASSEGSLAPYTQYF.

V and J are TRBV5-8 and TRBJ1-6; D perhaps matches TRBD1 (6 bases). CDR3 length: 13 amino acids. V gave up 3 bases and J gave up 8 bases, with 9 bases separating them. CDR1 SGHTS and CDR2 YDEGEE come from the germline V gene. CDR3: CASSSYRDSPLHF. In nucleotides, the CDR3 is TGTGCCAGCAGCTCCTACAGGGATTCACCCCTCCACTTT.

The chain has TRBV23-1 and TRBJ2-7; tentatively, D is TRBD2 (6 bases). TRBV23-1 falls under the ORF class, with uncertain function. Trimming took off 0 bases at V and 0 bases at J, with 15 bases between the two ends. The CDR3 sequence is 17 residues long. The CDR3 loop reads CASSQSGRAGSSYEQYF. The CDR3, as DNA: TGCGCCAGCAGTCAATCAGGACGGGCGGGGAGCTCCTACGAGCAGTACTTC.

The chain employs TRBV5-1 and TRBJ2-7; TRBD2 aligns across 8 bases. The V segment lost 4 bases and the J segment 2 bases; nucleotides outside the gene matches: 8. The CDR3 runs 15 residues. Germline V lookup: CDR1 SGHRS, CDR2 YFSETQ. CDR3 nucleotide sequence: TGCGCCAGCAGCCCGGGACTAGAGGCCGCCTACGAGCAGTACTTC. Translation gives CASSPGLEAAYEQYF.

The chain employs TRBV28 and TRBJ2-2; D assignment may be TRBD1 or TRBD2 (5 bases each). Between the trimmed V and J ends, which lost 6 bases and 6 bases, there was a span of 17 bases. Germline lookup yields CDR1 MDHEN and CDR2 SYDVKM. This CDR3 has 15 residues. In nucleotides, the CDR3 is TGTGCCAGCAGCTCACGGGGCCGGGCGGCCGGGGAGCTGTTTTTT. Its translation: CASSSRGRAAGELFF.

In DNA, the CDR3 is TGTGCCAGCAGCCCTGGGACAGGGAAAGGGGGTCGTGAAAAACTGTTTTTT. Amino acids: CASSPGTGKGGREKLFF. The chain recombines TRBV7-9 with TRBJ1-4; TRBD1 agrees at 9 bases. The V gene's germline CDR1 is SEHNR and CDR2 FQNEAQ (reference sequence). CDR3 size: 17 residues. V lost 5 bases, J lost 7 bases, and 14 bases stayed unmatched.

This chain connects TRBV7-9 to TRBJ1-5; perhaps TRBD1 as D (5 bases). The CDR3 runs 14 residues. The germline V gene has CDR1 SEHNR and CDR2 FQNEAQ (reference sequence). Trimming left V 4 bases short and J 11 bases short, with 18 bases between. This chain's CDR3 is CASSSLEGPRTQHF. DNA for the CDR3: TGTGCCAGCAGCTCCCTGGAGGGGCCACGGACCCAGCATTTT.